The clone carrying this T cell receptor (beta chain) was seen just once. The antigen is unknown. This CDR3 contains 14 residues. The trim removed 4 bases at V and 4 bases at J, leaving 4 bases unmatched. The germline V gene encodes CDR1 LNHDA and CDR2 SQIVND (reference sequence). The investigators amplified TCR beta CDR3 regions from RNA transcripts. Initially, a first-round RT-PCR of the TCR CDR3 employed the HTBI primer set. From the multiplex PCR reads, TCRdb called clonotypes with MiXCR, one entry per CDR3 protein. In the table there are under 40,000 distinct CDR3 sequences, about 53% of which are singletons. The record originates from a study of T cells in Graves' hyperthyroidism and ophthalmopathy. Study-wide points: Through a model of 13 V-J features, ophthalmopathy was separated from stable hyperthyroidism. Among thyroid clonotypes expanded above 0.001, most also appeared in blood.

The study excluded patients with uncontrolled infection, other autoimmune disease, pregnancy or lactation. The J gene is TRBJ2-5, the V gene TRBV19, with 9 bases identical to TRBD2. What was sequenced was blood. The clonotype originates from a woman aged 40 to 50 with Graves' ophthalmopathy. CDR3 in amino acids: CASSRAGGIETQYF. The DNA of the CDR3 is TGTGCCAGTAGTAGAGCGGGGGGCATAGAGACCCAGTACTTC.